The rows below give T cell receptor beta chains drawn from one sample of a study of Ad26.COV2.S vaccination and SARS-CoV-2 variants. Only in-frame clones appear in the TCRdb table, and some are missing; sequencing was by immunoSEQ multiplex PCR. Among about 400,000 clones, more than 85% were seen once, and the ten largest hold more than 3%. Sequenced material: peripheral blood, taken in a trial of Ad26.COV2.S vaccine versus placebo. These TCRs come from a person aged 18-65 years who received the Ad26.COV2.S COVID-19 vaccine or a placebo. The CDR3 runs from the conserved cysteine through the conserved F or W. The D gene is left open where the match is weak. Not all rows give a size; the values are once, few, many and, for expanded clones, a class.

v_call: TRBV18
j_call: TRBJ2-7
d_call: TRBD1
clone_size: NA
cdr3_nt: TGTGCCAGCTCACCAAATACCGGGACAGGGGGTTCCGAGCAGTACTTC
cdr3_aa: CASSPNTGTGGSEQYF

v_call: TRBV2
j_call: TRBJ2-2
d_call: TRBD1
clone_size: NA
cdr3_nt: TGTGCCAGCGGAGGACAGGGGGCCGGGGAGCTGTTTTTT
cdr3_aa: CASGGQGAGELFF

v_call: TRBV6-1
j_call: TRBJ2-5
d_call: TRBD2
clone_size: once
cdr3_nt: TGTGCCAGCAGTGAATCTAGCGGGGGGGCTGAGACCCAGTACTTC
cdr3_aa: CASSESSGGAETQYF

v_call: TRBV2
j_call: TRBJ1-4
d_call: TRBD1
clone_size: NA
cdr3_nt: TGTGCCAGCAGTGAAAGACAGGGGTATGGTGAAAAACTGTTTTTT
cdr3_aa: CASSERQGYGEKLFF

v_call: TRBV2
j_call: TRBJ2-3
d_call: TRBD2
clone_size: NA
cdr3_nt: TGTGCCAGCAGTGAAGTGGGCGGGGGGCAAACCACAGATACGCAGTATTTT
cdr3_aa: CASSEVGGGQTTDTQYF

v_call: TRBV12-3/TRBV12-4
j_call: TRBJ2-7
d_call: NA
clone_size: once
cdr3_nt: TGTGCCAGCAGTTTGGCACAGTCGTACGAGCAGTACTTC
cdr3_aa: CASSLAQSYEQYF

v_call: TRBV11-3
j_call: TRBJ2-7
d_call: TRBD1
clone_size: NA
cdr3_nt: TGTGCCAGCAGCTTCTCCGGGACAGGTTTCCACGAGCAGTACTTC
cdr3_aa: CASSFSGTGFHEQYF

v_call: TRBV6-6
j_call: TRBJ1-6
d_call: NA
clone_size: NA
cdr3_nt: TGTGCCAGCAGTTACTCGGAGAGCTCCTATAATTCACCCCTCCACTTT
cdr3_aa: CASSYSESSYNSPLHF

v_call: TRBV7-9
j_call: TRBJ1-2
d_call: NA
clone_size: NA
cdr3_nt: TGTGCCAGCAGCTTACTCGGAGGCGGTGAGGGCTACACCTTC
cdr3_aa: CASSLLGGGEGYTF

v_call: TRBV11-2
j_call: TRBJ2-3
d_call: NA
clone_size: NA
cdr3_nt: TGTGCCAGCAGCGACTTCCCAGATACGCAGTATTTT
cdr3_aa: CASSDFPDTQYF

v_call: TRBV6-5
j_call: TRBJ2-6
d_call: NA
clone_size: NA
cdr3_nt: TGTGCCAGCAGTTATAGAGGGGTCGGGGCCAACGTCCTGACTTTC
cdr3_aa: CASSYRGVGANVLTF

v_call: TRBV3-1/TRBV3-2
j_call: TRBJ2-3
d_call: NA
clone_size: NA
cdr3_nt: TGTGCCAGCAGCCGGACAGTAGCGGGTCCTAGCACAGATACGCAGTATTTT
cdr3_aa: CASSRTVAGPSTDTQYF

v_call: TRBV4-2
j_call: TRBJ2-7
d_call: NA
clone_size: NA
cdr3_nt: TGTGCCAGCAGCCAAGAGACAGGTCCCTACGAGCAGTACTTC
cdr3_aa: CASSQETGPYEQYF

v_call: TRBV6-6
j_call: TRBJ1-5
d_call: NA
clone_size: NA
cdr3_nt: TGTGCCAGCAGGACCGGGGGTAGCAATCAGCCCCAGCATTTT
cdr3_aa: CASRTGGSNQPQHF

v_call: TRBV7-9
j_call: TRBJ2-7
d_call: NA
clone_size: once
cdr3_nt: TGTGCCAGCAGCTCCCGCCCCTACGAGCAGTACTTC
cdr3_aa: CASSSRPYEQYF

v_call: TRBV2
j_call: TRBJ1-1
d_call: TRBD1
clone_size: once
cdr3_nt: TGTGCCAGAAGGACAGGGGGCTCCACTGAAGCTTTCTTT
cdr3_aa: CARRTGGSTEAFF

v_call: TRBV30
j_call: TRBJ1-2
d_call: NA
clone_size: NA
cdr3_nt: TGTGCCTGGAGTGTGGAAGACAGCCTGGTCTATGGCTACACCTTC
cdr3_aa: CAWSVEDSLVYGYTF

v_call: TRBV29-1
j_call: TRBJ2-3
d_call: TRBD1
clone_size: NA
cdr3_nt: TGCAGCGGCACAGGGGGGGATACGCAGTATTTT
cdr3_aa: CSGTGGDTQYF

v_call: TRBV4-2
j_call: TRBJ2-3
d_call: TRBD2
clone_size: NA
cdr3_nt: TGTGCCAGCAGCCAAGAATCGGACGGGGGGGCCGAAACAGATACGCAGTATTTT
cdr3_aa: CASSQESDGGAETDTQYF

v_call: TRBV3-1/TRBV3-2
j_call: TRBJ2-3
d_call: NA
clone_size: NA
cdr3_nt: TGTGCCAGCAGCCAAGAGGCCACTGAGACATTCACAGATACGCAGTATTTT
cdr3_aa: CASSQEATETFTDTQYF

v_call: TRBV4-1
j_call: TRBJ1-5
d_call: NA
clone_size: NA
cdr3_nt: TGCGCCAGCAGCCAAGAGTACCGACAGTCCCGGCCGCCCCAGCATTTT
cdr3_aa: CASSQEYRQSRPPQHF

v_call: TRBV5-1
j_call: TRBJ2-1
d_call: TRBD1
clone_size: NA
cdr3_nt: TGCGCCAGCAGACAAGACAGGGGGTACAATGAGCAGTTCTTC
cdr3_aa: CASRQDRGYNEQFF

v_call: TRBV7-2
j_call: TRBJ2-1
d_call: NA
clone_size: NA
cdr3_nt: TGTGCCAGCAGCTTAGGTATTGGCACTGAGCAGTTCTTC
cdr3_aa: CASSLGIGTEQFF

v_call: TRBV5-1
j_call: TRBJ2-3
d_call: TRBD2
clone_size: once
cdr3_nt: TGCGCCAGCAGCTTCAGGAGCGGGGGGGCTCTTGGCACAGATACGCAGTATTTT
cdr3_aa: CASSFRSGGALGTDTQYF

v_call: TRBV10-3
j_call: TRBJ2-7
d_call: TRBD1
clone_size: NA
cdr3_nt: TGTGCCATCAGTGGGGACAGCTACGAGCAGTACTTC
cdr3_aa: CAISGDSYEQYF